The 32 T cell receptor beta chains listed next were all sequenced from one sample in a study of cytomegalovirus exposure and HLA in healthy donors. 13 Jbeta primers and 60 Vbeta primers were used for the PCR. Clones were sequenced by immunoSEQ multiplex PCR, and TCRdb holds only the in-frame ones, with some missing. The sample has under 200,000 clones, 80% seen once; the top ten hold under 5%. The material sequenced was PBMCs. These receptors were taken from a woman aged 45-65 years in good health and CMV-seropositive.

Note on this clone: Different DNA sequences within this sample yield the same CDR3. The chain is built from TRBV18 and TRBJ1-2; possible D gene TRBD1, 5 bases. The V end lost 6 bases, the J end lost 3 bases, and 20 bases lay between the germline ends. The CDR3 is 16 residues long. Germline CDR1 is KGHSH and CDR2 is LQKENI. CDR3: CASSPREMGTHYGYTF. CDR3 DNA: TGTGCCAGCTCTCCCAGGGAAATGGGAACTCACTATGGCTACACCTTC.

The chain has TRBV18 and TRBJ2-7; possibly TRBD1 for D (6 bases). Germline V gives CDR1 KGHSH, CDR2 LQKENI. V lost 2 bases and J lost 5, with 16 bases in between. The CDR3 is made up of 15 amino acids. The chain's CDR3 is CASSPLQGINDEQYF. CDR3 coding DNA: TGTGCCAGCTCACCATTACAGGGCATTAACGACGAGCAGTACTTC.

This clone was seen only once. The rearrangement uses TRBV19 and TRBJ2-7, with no clear D. V was pared by 8 bases and J by 2 bases, with 13 bases between. This CDR3 is 13 amino acids long. Germline V gene sequence: CDR1 LNHDA, CDR2 SQIVND (reference sequence). CDR3 sequence (DNA): TGTGCCAGTCGACTCGATTCTACCTACGAGCAGTACTTC. The encoded protein is CASRLDSTYEQYF.

The V call is TRBV2, the J call TRBJ2-1; TRBD1 matches at 7 bases. Trimming took 8 bases from V and 7 from J; bases not matched to a gene: 5. Germline V CDR1 and CDR2: SNHLY, FYNNEI. This CDR3 contains 12 residues. This CDR3 is CASLLQGNEQFF. The DNA for the CDR3 is TGTGCCAGCCTACTACAGGGGAATGAGCAGTTCTTC. The variable domain in full, with the rest retrieved from reference TRBV2 and TRBJ2-1, is EPEVTQTPSHQVTQMGQEVILRCVPISNHLYFYWYRQILGQKVEFLVSFYNNEISEKSEIFDDQFSVERPDGSNFTLKIRSTKLEDSAMYFCASLLQGNEQFFGPGTRLTVL.

The chain is built from TRBV19 and TRBJ1-5; weak D call: TRBD1 (5 bases). Germline CDR1 reads LNHDA; CDR2 reads SQIVND (reference sequence). Trimming removed 5 bases from V and 2 bases from J, with 13 bases in between. The CDR3 totals 15 residues. The CDR3 here is CASSVGATGNQPQHF. DNA of the CDR3: TGTGCCAGTAGTGTAGGGGCCACCGGCAATCAGCCCCAGCATTTT.

V is TRBV18 and J is TRBJ2-5; 7 bases align to TRBD1. The length of the CDR3 is 15 residues. V shed 1 base, J shed 2 bases, and the junction held 4 bases outside the gene matches. Per the germline V gene, CDR1 is KGHSH and CDR2 is LQKENI. For the CDR3, the DNA is TGTGCCAGCTCACCACTAGACAGGGTACAAGAGACCCAGTACTTC. This encodes CASSPLDRVQETQYF. Filled out from reference TRBV18 and TRBJ2-5, the complete variable domain reads NAGVMQNPRHLVRRRGQEARLRCSPMKGHSHVYWYRQLPEEGLKFMVYLQKENIIDESGMPKERFSAEFPKEGPSILRIQQVVRGDSAAYFCASSPLDRVQETQYFGPGTRLLVL.

The chain links TRBV7-8 to TRBJ1-1, with 7 bases matching TRBD1. The CDR3 length is 16 residues. CDR1 SGHVS and CDR2 FQNEAQ come from the germline V gene. Trimming took 3 bases from V and 4 from J; bases not matched to a gene: 11. CDR3 region: CASSLGQTLRGTEAFF. As DNA, the CDR3 is TGTGCCAGCAGCTTGGGACAGACTTTGAGGGGCACTGAAGCTTTCTTT.

The V and J genes are TRBV9 and TRBJ2-1, with a tentative D call TRBD1 (6 bases). Germline V gene lookup returns CDR1 SGDLS and CDR2 YYNGEE. Deletions cut 3 bases from V and 3 bases from J, with 13 bases between. The CDR3 length is 15 residues. The chain's CDR3 is CASSGDRTYYNEQFF. The CDR3 DNA follows: TGTGCCAGCAGCGGCGACAGGACTTACTACAATGAGCAGTTCTTC.

CDR3 sequence: CASREPGTGRYEQYF. CDR3 nucleotide sequence: TGTGCCAGCAGGGAACCCGGGACAGGACGCTACGAGCAGTACTTC. The gene calls are TRBV27 and TRBJ2-7; TRBD1 matches 8 bases. With 6 bases clipped from V and 3 bases from J, the junction kept 10 bases outside the gene matches. The length of the CDR3 is 15 residues. CDR1 is MNHEY, CDR2 SMNVEV, per germline (reference sequence).

V and J are TRBV4-2 and TRBJ2-7; TRBD2 matches 15 bases. V dropped 0 bases and J dropped 7; count of bases not matched to a gene: 4. Germline assignment: CDR1 LGHNA and CDR2 YNFKEQ. This CDR3 region has 16 residues. CDR3 amino acids: CASSQDWGLAGGEQYF. The DNA for the CDR3 is TGTGCCAGCAGCCAAGACTGGGGACTAGCGGGAGGTGAGCAGTACTTC.

The J gene is TRBJ1-1, the V gene TRBV9, with 9 bases matching TRBD1. Trimming cost V 0 bases and J 4 bases; bases outside gene matches: 4. Germline loops: CDR1 SGDLS, CDR2 YYNGEE. This CDR3 spans 15 amino acids. CDR3 DNA sequence: TGTGCCAGCAGCGTAGGGGGGACAGGGATCACTGAAGCTTTCTTT. Its translation: CASSVGGTGITEAFF.

The chain couples TRBV4-1 to TRBJ2-5; 8 nucleotides line up with TRBD2. The V gene end was trimmed by 4 bases and the J gene end by 9 bases; junction bases not matched to a gene: 10. The germline gives CDR1 MGHRA, CDR2 YSYEKL. The CDR3 loop spans 14 amino acids. The CDR3 spells CASSPIAGSLAQYF. The DNA of the CDR3 is TGCGCCAGCAGCCCTATAGCGGGATCCCTGGCCCAGTACTTC.

This clone was seen only a few times. The CDR3 DNA is TGTGCCAGCAGCCCTGGGACAGGGAGACGTGGGACTGAAGCTTTCTTT. The encoded protein is CASSPGTGRRGTEAFF. The V gene is TRBV11-2, the J gene TRBJ1-1; 9 bases map to TRBD1. The CDR3 runs 16 residues. Per the germline V gene, CDR1 is SGHAT and CDR2 is FQNNGV. Germline trimming cut 5 bases from V and 5 bases from J; bases unmatched to any gene: 12.

This clone was seen once. The chain links TRBV27 to TRBJ1-2; the match to TRBD1 covers 8 bases. After removal of 5 bases from V and 8 bases from J, the junction contained 10 bases not matched to a gene. The CDR3 contains 14 residues. Germline V gives CDR1 MNHEY, CDR2 SMNVEV (reference sequence). The CDR3 bases are TGTGCCAGCAGTCCAGGGACAGGCATCGGGGGCTACACCTTC. It is translated as CASSPGTGIGGYTF.

This sequence joins TRBV6-6 and TRBJ2-5; 8 bases line up with TRBD2. The J call is uncertain, as TRBJ2-7 better fits the DNA end. The CDR3 has 13 residues. Germline assignment: CDR1 MNHNY and CDR2 SVGAGI (reference sequence). Here the CDR3 reads CASRSGLVYEQYF. DNA for the CDR3: TGTGCCAGCAGGTCGGGACTAGTGTACGAGCAGTACTTC.

The chain links TRBV7-2 to TRBJ2-5; 10 nucleotides match TRBD2. The CDR3 is made up of 17 amino acids. V trimming: 1 base; J trimming: 5 bases; junction bases outside the gene matches: 10. Germline assignment: CDR1 SGHTA and CDR2 FQGNSA. CDR3 sequence reads: CASSLGLAGVLGETQYF. CDR3 bases: TGTGCCAGCAGCTTAGGGCTAGCGGGGGTCCTGGGGGAGACCCAGTACTTC.

There are a few counts of this clone. This chain links TRBV5-4 with TRBJ2-5; the match to TRBD2 covers 10 bases. From germline, CDR1 is SGHNT and CDR2 YYREEE (reference sequence). Trimming at V came to 0 bases and at J to 3 bases, leaving 5 bases not matched to a gene. The CDR3 has 16 amino acids. The CDR3 DNA follows: TGTGCCAGCAGCTTGGATGGAGGGACTAGCGAAGAGACCCAGTACTTC. Translating it yields CASSLDGGTSEETQYF.

V and J are TRBV6-6 and TRBJ1-1; 7 bases align to TRBD1. Germline CDR1 is MNHNY and CDR2 is SVGAGI (reference sequence). The CDR3 runs 13 residues. J lost 1 base, V lost 5 bases, and 1 base had no gene match. CDR3 region: CASSGTENTEAFF. For the CDR3, the DNA is TGTGCCAGCAGTGGGACAGAGAACACTGAAGCTTTCTTT.

The V and J genes are TRBV9 and TRBJ1-2; 7 nucleotides align to TRBD1. Germline V gene lookup returns CDR1 SGDLS and CDR2 YYNGEE. The CDR3 contains 17 residues. J gave up 3 bases and V 0 bases, and 11 bases lay outside the gene matches. The DNA for the CDR3 is TGTGCCAGCAGCGTAGCTACGAGCGAGGGGGCTGACTATGGCTACACCTTC. Protein sequence: CASSVATSEGADYGYTF.

The chain combines TRBV5-1 with TRBJ2-3; 7 bases are shared with TRBD2. Trimming cost V 1 base and J 1 base; bases outside gene matches: 3. Germline V gene sequence: CDR1 SGHRS, CDR2 YFSETQ. The CDR3 sequence is 15 residues long. For the CDR3, the DNA is TGCGCCAGCAGCTTGCAGAGCGGGGGCACAGATACGCAGTATTTT. Translation: CASSLQSGGTDTQYF.

This sequence joins TRBV7-2 and TRBJ1-6; the match to TRBD1 covers 7 bases. The CDR3 length is 15 residues. The J segment lost 6 bases and the V segment lost 4 bases, leaving 6 bases of the junction unmatched. Germline CDR1 SGHTA, CDR2 FQGNSA. The chain's CDR3 is CASSSTGQTNSPLHF. CDR3 nucleotides: TGTGCCAGCAGCTCGACGGGACAGACTAATTCACCCCTCCACTTT.

CDR3 DNA: TGTGCCAGCAGCGACCCTCTAGACCCGGCCCCCACAGATACGCAGTATTTT. This sequence encodes CASSDPLDPAPTDTQYF. The chain uses TRBV28 and TRBJ2-3; D gene unclear. The CDR3 is 17 residues long. V dropped 6 bases and J dropped 2 bases, with 21 bases sitting between them. Germline assignment: CDR1 MDHEN and CDR2 SYDVKM.

This chain uses TRBV4-3 with TRBJ1-5; D is undetermined. Trimming took off 1 base at V and 8 bases at J, with 12 bases between the two ends. CDR3 length: 14 residues. Germline lookup yields CDR1 LGHNA and CDR2 YSLEER. In DNA, the CDR3 is TGCGCCAGCAGCCAAGCTGTACAGTACGAGCCCCAGCATTTT. Translating gives CASSQAVQYEPQHF.

This chain links TRBV4-2 with TRBJ1-1; TRBD1 might be the D (5 bases). The CDR3 runs 13 residues. The V end was cut by 3 bases, the J end by 6 bases, with 11 bases between. Per germline, CDR1 LGHNA and CDR2 YNFKEQ. The CDR3: CASSHEQAAEAFF. The CDR3, as DNA: TGTGCCAGCAGCCACGAACAGGCGGCTGAAGCTTTCTTT.

This sequence joins TRBV7-2 and TRBJ2-2; 8 bases line up with TRBD1. Germline assignment: CDR1 SGHTA and CDR2 FQGNSA. V was pared by 1 base and J by 4 bases, with 2 bases of the junction left unmatched. The CDR3 is 15 amino acids. This CDR3 reads CASSLGQGSTGELFF. The CDR3, as DNA: TGTGCCAGCAGCTTAGGACAGGGGTCCACCGGGGAGCTGTTTTTT.

V and J are TRBV18 and TRBJ1-4; 7 nucleotides line up with TRBD1. Germline-derived CDR1 and CDR2 are KGHSH and LQKENI. There are 15 residues in the CDR3. V gave up 3 bases and J gave up 7 bases; unmatched junction bases: 8. CDR3 in amino acids: CASSPRTGMGEKLFF. For the CDR3, the DNA is TGTGCCAGCTCACCCAGGACAGGCATGGGTGAAAAACTGTTTTTT.

The chain links TRBV29-1 to TRBJ2-1; D call uncertain. The CDR3 sequence is 11 residues long. Germline V lookup: CDR1 SQVTM, CDR2 ANQGSEA. Trimming cost V 3 bases and J 7 bases, with 7 bases left between them. The CDR3 DNA reads TGCAGCGTTGAGTCGTTTAATGAGCAGTTCTTC. This gives the protein CSVESFNEQFF.

The chain joins TRBV2 to TRBJ2-2; TRBD1 agrees at 10 bases. Germline CDR1 and CDR2: SNHLY and FYNNEI. The CDR3 contains 17 residues. Unmatched junction bases numbered 9, after V lost 4 bases and J lost 4 bases. The DNA of the CDR3 is TGTGCCAGCAGTGGAGAGACAGGGGGCATAAGCACCGGGGAGCTGTTTTTT. Its protein product is CASSGETGGISTGELFF.

This clone was counted a few times. The chain has TRBV11-2 and TRBJ2-1, with D possibly being TRBD2 (6 bases). The germline V gene has CDR1 SGHAT and CDR2 FQNNGV. V gave up 4 bases and J gave up 8 bases, with 12 bases separating them. The CDR3 has 13 residues. The chain's CDR3 is CASSSTSVDEQFF. The CDR3 region has the DNA TGTGCCAGCAGCTCGACTAGTGTAGATGAGCAGTTCTTC.

The CDR3 here is CASSYDFQETQYF. CDR3 DNA: TGTGCCAGCAGTTACGACTTCCAAGAGACCCAGTACTTC. The genes are TRBV6-5 and TRBJ2-5; D unclear. The germline gives CDR1 MNHEY, CDR2 SVGAGI. Trimming took 2 bases from V and 1 from J, leaving 5 bases between them. CDR3 size: 13 residues.

This rearrangement joins TRBV28 to TRBJ1-2; tentative D call: TRBD1 (6 bases). V was clipped by 1 base and J by 5 bases, with 11 bases between them. CDR1 and CDR2 from the germline V gene are MDHEN and SYDVKM. The CDR3 covers 14 residues. The CDR3 region is CASSLSGRGYGYTF. Here the CDR3 DNA reads TGTGCCAGCAGTTTATCTGGGAGGGGGTATGGCTACACCTTC.

This chain connects TRBV7-3 to TRBJ2-1, with 8 bases fitting TRBD1. After removal of 6 bases from V and 6 bases from J, the junction contained 4 bases not matched to a gene. The CDR3 spans 13 residues. CDR1 SGHTA and CDR2 FQGTGA come from the germline V gene. The chain's CDR3 is CASSWTGRNEQFF. As DNA, the CDR3 is TGTGCCAGCAGTTGGACAGGGCGCAATGAGCAGTTCTTC.